This entry describes one T cell receptor (beta chain). Its specificity is unknown. Measured with immunoSEQ multiplex PCR; TCRdb has only the in-frame clones, and not every one. The repertoire holds just under 35,000 clones, approximately 90% seen once, with about an eighth in the top ten. This record comes from a study of T cells in localized non-small cell lung cancer. Trimming removed 0 bases at V and 3 bases at J, with 9 bases between. CDR1 is SGDLS and CDR2 is YYNGEE in the germline V gene. The CDR3 has 15 amino acids. General study results and limits: When the top 100 tumor clones were examined, a median approximately 59 of them also appeared in the adjacent lung, which was paired and uninvolved. Sequencing was limited to one tumor region, leaving the possibility of heterogeneity open.

The sequence was collected from a female donor at least 60 years old with stage II lung adenocarcinoma. The specimen was peripheral blood mononuclear cells, collected before any cancer treatment. The chain carries TRBV9 and TRBJ2-2; D unresolved. The CDR3 DNA follows: TGTGCCAGCAGCGTAGAGGGTCGGTACACCGGGGAGCTGTTTTTT. Translating it yields CASSVEGRYTGELFF.